The clone carrying this TCR beta chain was recorded once. This entry belongs to a study of type 1 regulatory T cells. Study background: An in vitro protocol generated T-allo10, a Tr1-enriched, alloantigen-specific CD4 T cell product.

TCRdb independently ran MiXCR on the reads; one entry per CDR3 protein. The table lists approximately 97,000 distinct CDR3 sequences, roughly 28% of them singletons, with about 2.4% in the top ten. V lost 1 base, J lost 1 base, and 4 bases lay in between. This CDR3 is 14 amino acids long. Germline CDR1 and CDR2: LGHDT and YNNKEL (reference sequence). This clonotype originated in a human donor in good health. The sequenced sample consisted of CD4+ T cells, either the whole sample or a sorted fraction (not recorded which). The genes are TRBV3-1 and TRBJ2-2; no firm D call. In DNA, the CDR3 is TGTGCCAGCAGCCAAGCAGGGAACACCGGGGAGCTGTTTTTT. Amino acid sequence: CASSQAGNTGELFF.